These 10 T cell receptor beta chains were sequenced from one sample in a study of cytomegalovirus exposure and HLA in healthy donors. Vbeta (60) and Jbeta (13) primers were used in the PCR. Clones were read by immunoSEQ multiplex PCR, and TCRdb kept only the in-frame ones, dropping some. The sample includes approximately 40,000 clones, 66% of them seen just once. The sequencing sample was made of PBMCs. These receptors all come from a man in his fifties in good health and CMV-seropositive.

This clone is a singleton in its sample. This chain links TRBV9 with TRBJ2-1; 11 bases agree with TRBD1. CDR1 and CDR2 from the germline V gene are SGDLS and YYNGEE. CDR3 size: 15 residues. J lost 8 bases, V lost 7 bases, and 11 bases had no gene match. This chain's CDR3 is CASAGGTGGYYEQFF. In DNA, the CDR3 is TGTGCCAGCGCCGGTGGGACAGGGGGTTACTATGAGCAGTTCTTC. The full variable domain, with the rest looked up from reference TRBV9 and TRBJ2-1, is DSGVTQTPKHLITATGQRVTLRCSPRSGDLSVYWYQQSLDQGLQFLIQYYNGEERAKGNILERFSAQQFPDLHSELNLSSLELGDSALYFCASAGGTGGYYEQFFGPGTRLTVL.

The J gene is TRBJ2-7, the V gene TRBV7-2, with D tentatively TRBD1 (6 bases). Germline assignment: CDR1 SGHTA and CDR2 FQGNSA. This CDR3 is built from 17 residues. V gave up 5 bases and J gave up 9 bases, with 29 bases separating them. The chain's CDR3 is CASSPSPYRAPRAPQYF. The CDR3 coding sequence is TGTGCCAGCAGCCCGTCCCCCTACAGGGCTCCCAGGGCCCCGCAGTACTTC.

The J gene is TRBJ1-1, the V gene TRBV29-1; 7 bases map to TRBD1. This CDR3 is built from 12 residues. Germline CDR1 and CDR2: SQVTM and ANQGSEA. Trimming at V came to 4 bases and at J to 5 bases, leaving 4 bases not matched to a gene. The CDR3 DNA reads as TGCAGCGTTGTTTCCAGGGGGACTGAAGCTTTCTTT. This translates into CSVVSRGTEAFF.

The chain combines TRBV10-3 with TRBJ1-1; 7 bases are shared with TRBD1. This CDR3 has 13 amino acids. Losses at the gene ends were 0 bases for V and 8 bases for J; bases not matched to a gene: 3. In germline, CDR1 is ENHRY, CDR2 SYGVKD. The CDR3 region has the DNA TGTGCCATCAGTGAGTCGGGGGGACAGGAAGCTTTCTTT. Protein sequence: CAISESGGQEAFF.

The chain employs TRBV5-4 and TRBJ2-1; maybe TRBD2 (6 bases). The CDR3 is made up of 14 amino acids. Trimming cost V 1 base and J 8 bases, with 13 bases left between them. Germline CDR1 reads SGHNT; CDR2 reads YYREEE (reference sequence). The CDR3 loop is CASSLTSQDDEQFF. The CDR3 DNA reads as TGTGCCAGCAGCTTGACTAGCCAGGACGATGAGCAGTTCTTC.

The rearrangement links TRBV5-1 to TRBJ1-1; 7 nucleotides align to TRBD1. This CDR3 region has 14 residues. Losses at the gene ends were 4 bases for V and 0 bases for J; bases not matched to a gene: 3. CDR1 is SGHRS, CDR2 YFSETQ, per germline. CDR3: CASSPGTVNTEAFF. The DNA for the CDR3 is TGCGCCAGCAGCCCTGGGACAGTGAACACTGAAGCTTTCTTT. The entire variable domain, with the rest obtained from reference TRBV5-1 and TRBJ1-1, is as follows: KAGVTQTPRYLIKTRGQQVTLSCSPISGHRSVSWYQQTPGQGLQFLFEYFSETQRNKGNFPGRFSGRQFSNSRSEMNVSTLELGDSALYLCASSPGTVNTEAFFGQGTRLTVV.

V gene TRBV6-1 combines with J gene TRBJ2-3; 9 nucleotides match TRBD1. Germline trimming cut 5 bases from V and 3 bases from J; bases unmatched to any gene: 3. The CDR3 has 14 amino acids. The germline gives CDR1 MNHNS, CDR2 SASEGT. The CDR3 reads CASSRDRATDTQYF. The CDR3 DNA sequence: TGTGCCAGCAGTCGGGACAGGGCAACAGATACGCAGTATTTT.

This clone was seen a few times. The chain combines TRBV5-6 with TRBJ1-1; maybe TRBD1 (6 bases). CDR1 and CDR2 from the germline V gene are SGHDT and YYEEEE. V lost 4 bases and J 3 bases, leaving 19 bases between the germline ends. The length of the CDR3 is 16 residues. The CDR3 sequence: CASSGQQGLGDTEAFF. As DNA, the CDR3 is TGTGCCAGCAGCGGACAACAGGGCCTTGGGGACACTGAAGCTTTCTTT.

The V and J genes are TRBV6-5 and TRBJ1-2, with D perhaps matching TRBD1 (5 bases). Trimming shortened V by 6 bases and J by 3 bases, and 17 bases separated the two germline ends. The germline gives CDR1 MNHEY, CDR2 SVGAGI. The CDR3 spans 15 residues. This chain's CDR3 is CASRSGGEGDYGYTF. In DNA, the CDR3 is TGTGCCAGCAGGTCCGGGGGGGAAGGAGACTATGGCTACACCTTC.

This chain links TRBV7-7 with TRBJ2-5; possibly TRBD1 for D (6 bases). This CDR3 has 13 residues. V was shortened by 5 bases and J by 5 bases, with 12 bases between the two germline ends. The germline V gene has CDR1 SSHAT and CDR2 FNYEAQ (reference sequence). Here the CDR3 DNA reads TGTGCCAGCAGCAAACAGGGTGGCGAGACCCAGTACTTC. Protein: CASSKQGGETQYF.